What follows are 2 T cell receptor beta chains derived from one specimen sequenced in a study of blood T cell repertoires in COVID-19. Using immunoSEQ multiplex PCR, the repertoire was profiled, and TCRdb retains in-frame clones only, with some absent. The sample holds hundreds of thousands of clones, almost 90% seen once. The sequenced sample was peripheral blood. These receptors all stem from a woman aged 35 to 49 with COVID-19, enrolled during active disease.

The gene calls are TRBV9 and TRBJ2-7, with D maybe TRBD1 (5 bases). The CDR3 runs to 14 residues. The V end lost 0 bases, the J end lost 2 bases, and 9 bases lay between the germline ends. From germline, CDR1 is SGDLS and CDR2 YYNGEE. In DNA form, the CDR3 reads TGTGCCAGCAGCGTAGCTTGGGGCGCCTACGAGCAGTACTTC. It encodes CASSVAWGAYEQYF.

The rearrangement joins TRBV15 to TRBJ1-6, with D perhaps matching TRBD1 (6 bases). The CDR3 spans 14 residues. V lost 6 bases to trimming and J lost 8 bases, with 14 bases between them. Per the germline V gene, CDR1 is LNHNV and CDR2 is YYDKDF (reference sequence). The CDR3 reads CATRGGRDHSPLHF. Written as DNA, the CDR3 is TGTGCCACCAGAGGGGGACGTGACCATTCACCCCTCCACTTT.